These 28 T cell receptor beta chains were sequenced from one sample in a study of identical twins. MiXCR, run by TCRdb on the 5' RACE reads, gives a single entry per CDR3 protein. The data hold roughly 350,000 distinct CDR3 sequences, with 9% to 10% observed a single time. Sequencing was performed on naive T cells sorted from blood. These receptors were collected from a woman aged 50 to 60 in good health.

A few counts support this clonotype. The gene calls are TRBV3-1 and TRBJ2-7, with a tentative D call TRBD2 (6 bases). CDR1 is LGHDT and CDR2 is YNNKEL in the germline V gene (reference sequence). V dropped 3 bases and J dropped 6 bases, with 12 bases sitting between them. The CDR3 has 13 residues. The DNA of the CDR3 is TGTGCCAGCAGCCACGGAGGAGGGATCGAGCAGTACTTC. Translated, it gives CASSHGGGIEQYF.

Many counts were recorded for this clonotype. The V gene is TRBV20-1, the J gene TRBJ1-5, with 8 bases aligning to TRBD1. The CDR3 totals 15 residues. Trimming at V came to 4 bases and at J to 11 bases, leaving 16 bases not matched to a gene. Germline V gene data show CDR1 as DFQATT and CDR2 as SNEGSKA (reference sequence). The CDR3 is CSAKRPGQVNQTQHF. CDR3 nucleotides: TGCAGTGCTAAAAGGCCGGGACAGGTTAATCAAACCCAGCATTTT.

This clonotype was detected ten times or more. The genes are TRBV5-1 and TRBJ2-7, with TRBD1 matching 8 bases. This CDR3 comprises 20 residues. V lost 5 bases to trimming and J lost 0 bases; unmatched junction nucleotides: 22. From germline, CDR1 is SGHRS and CDR2 YFSETQ. Written as DNA, the CDR3 is TGCGCCAGCAGTTTTCCCAGGGGGCAGTCACCTAGCAGAAGCTCCTACGAGCAGTACTTC. This sequence encodes CASSFPRGQSPSRSSYEQYF.

The chain is built from TRBV20-1 and TRBJ2-7; 12 bases are shared with TRBD2. Looked up from germline, CDR1 is DFQATT and CDR2 is SNEGSKA (reference sequence). Trimming cost V 5 bases and J 2 bases; bases outside gene matches: 1. The CDR3 covers 13 residues. In DNA form, the CDR3 reads TGCAGTGCTTCTAGCGGGAGGGCCTACGAGCAGTACTTC. Its protein product is CSASSGRAYEQYF.

At least ten counts were recorded for this clonotype. The CDR3 region is CATSDRTSGKTDTQYF. The CDR3 DNA sequence: TGTGCCACCAGTGACAGGACTAGCGGGAAGACAGATACGCAGTATTTT. The chain has TRBV24-1 and TRBJ2-3; 12 nucleotides line up with TRBD2. J gave up 3 bases and V 4 bases, and 4 bases lay outside the gene matches. The CDR3 extends over 16 amino acids. CDR1 and CDR2 from the germline V gene are KGHDR and SFDVKD.

The rearrangement links TRBV4-1 to TRBJ2-7, with TRBD1 as a possible D gene (6 bases). Trimming left V 0 bases short and J 4 bases short, with 10 bases between. CDR3 length equals 14 residues. Germline-derived CDR1 and CDR2 are MGHRA and YSYEKL. CDR3 loop: CASSQDLGQYEQYF. The CDR3 bases are TGCGCCAGCAGCCAAGATTTGGGACAATACGAGCAGTACTTC.

This clonotype was recorded at least ten times. The chain carries TRBV9 and TRBJ2-5; the match to TRBD1 covers 7 bases. CDR3 length equals 14 residues. J lost 4 bases, V lost 4 bases, and 7 bases had no gene match. From germline, CDR1 is SGDLS and CDR2 YYNGEE. The CDR3 region is CASSLGQVVETQYF. The DNA of the CDR3 is TGTGCCAGCAGCCTCGGACAGGTGGTAGAGACCCAGTACTTC.

This clonotype has ten or more counts. The chain is built from TRBV27 and TRBJ2-2; perhaps TRBD2 as D (6 bases). The germline gives CDR1 MNHEY, CDR2 SMNVEV (reference sequence). This CDR3 contains 13 residues. The germline V and J ends were trimmed by 3 bases and 7 bases, with 9 bases remaining between them. The CDR3 region is CASSFRDFGELFF. In DNA form, the CDR3 reads TGTGCCAGCAGTTTTCGGGACTTCGGGGAGCTGTTTTTT.

The chain recombines TRBV6-6 with TRBJ2-1; D is undetermined. V lost 5 bases and J lost 4, with 24 bases in between. Germline V lookup: CDR1 MNHNY, CDR2 SVGAGI (reference sequence). The CDR3 has 18 amino acids. The CDR3 sequence: CASSAHTYKVSGYNEQFF. The CDR3 region has the DNA TGTGCCAGCAGTGCGCATACTTACAAGGTTTCAGGTTACAATGAGCAGTTCTTC.

This clonotype was recorded many times. The chain employs TRBV27 and TRBJ2-1; no firm D call. V gave up 2 bases and J gave up 8 bases, with 7 bases separating them. Germline-derived CDR1 and CDR2 are MNHEY and SMNVEV (reference sequence). This CDR3 contains 12 residues. CDR3 loop: CASSLKEDEQFF. DNA of the CDR3: TGTGCCAGCAGTTTAAAGGAAGATGAGCAGTTCTTC.

This clonotype was seen a handful of times. The chain is built from TRBV11-3 and TRBJ2-1, with D perhaps TRBD2 (5 bases). V lost 8 bases and J 9 bases, leaving 20 bases between the germline ends. The CDR3 has 14 residues. Germline V CDR1 and CDR2: SGHNT, YENEEA. CDR3 region: CASSPTRVLSEQFF. The CDR3 DNA sequence: TGTGCCAGCTCCCCCACTAGGGTTCTGTCTGAGCAGTTCTTC.

This clonotype was counted a few times. The V call is TRBV20-1, the J call TRBJ1-2; 9 bases match TRBD1. Germline V gives CDR1 DFQATT, CDR2 SNEGSKA (reference sequence). The CDR3 sequence is 14 residues long. With V trimmed by 3 bases and J by 7 bases, 9 bases remained unmatched. This CDR3 is CSASTGQGKGGYTF. The CDR3 nucleotides are TGCAGTGCTAGCACAGGACAGGGGAAGGGTGGCTACACCTTC.

The sample holds many counts of this clonotype. The chain employs TRBV5-1 and TRBJ1-5, with unresolved D. The CDR3 totals 10 residues. Germline V gene sequence: CDR1 SGHRS, CDR2 YFSETQ. Trimming removed 5 bases at V and 7 bases at J, with 4 bases between. The CDR3 nucleotides read TGCGCCAGCAGGCCGCAGCCCCAGCATTTT. It yields the protein CASRPQPQHF.

The chain combines TRBV12-3 or TRBV12-4 with TRBJ1-1; perhaps TRBD1 as D (6 bases). Trimming took 4 bases from V and 11 from J, leaving 14 bases between them. The CDR3 covers 12 residues. The CDR3 DNA sequence: TGTGCCAGCAGTTCCCAGGGGAGGGGGGCTTTCTTT. Protein product: CASSSQGRGAFF.

This clonotype was seen a handful of times. V gene TRBV6-6 combines with J gene TRBJ2-3; D unresolved. The CDR3 spans 12 residues. With 2 bases removed from V and 5 bases from J, the gap between germline ends came to 5 bases. Germline assignment: CDR1 MNHNY and CDR2 SVGAGI (reference sequence). CDR3 nucleotides: TGTGCCAGCAGTTACCCAGGAGATACGCAGTATTTT. Translating it yields CASSYPGDTQYF.

This clonotype was seen at least ten times. The chain uses TRBV25-1 and TRBJ2-1; 16 bases match TRBD2. V lost 6 bases, J lost 1 base, and 9 bases stayed unmatched. Germline V gene lookup returns CDR1 MGHDK and CDR2 SYGVNS. This CDR3 region has 19 residues. CDR3 amino acids: CASRSAGTSGRESYNEQFF. In DNA form, the CDR3 reads TGTGCCAGCAGATCCGCCGGGACTAGCGGGAGGGAATCCTACAATGAGCAGTTCTTC.

The genes are TRBV9 and TRBJ2-1; 11 bases agree with TRBD2. The CDR3 runs 15 residues. The germline V gene has CDR1 SGDLS and CDR2 YYNGEE. V lost 2 bases to trimming and J lost 3 bases; unmatched junction nucleotides: 1. CDR3 protein: CASSVLAGGYNEQFF. CDR3 in DNA: TGTGCCAGCAGCGTCCTAGCGGGAGGCTACAATGAGCAGTTCTTC.

The CDR3 region has the DNA TGTGCCAGCAGTTTTGCAGGGGGAGATCAGCCCCAGCATTTT. This sequence encodes CASSFAGGDQPQHF. V is TRBV12-3 or TRBV12-4 and J is TRBJ1-5, with 7 bases matching TRBD1. The CDR3 runs 14 residues. Unmatched junction bases numbered 4, after V lost 3 bases and J lost 5 bases.

This clonotype was seen repeatedly, ten times or more. The CDR3 sequence is CSVGNVGNEQFF. The CDR3 nucleotides read TGCAGCGTTGGCAATGTCGGGAATGAGCAGTTCTTC. The chain links TRBV29-1 to TRBJ2-1; D gene unclear. Germline values: CDR1 SQVTM, CDR2 ANQGSEA. This CDR3 is built from 12 residues. V shed 4 bases and J shed 7 bases, with 11 bases lying between them.

This clonotype was seen repeatedly, ten times or more. Here the CDR3 reads CAWSSARVRAFF. In DNA form, the CDR3 reads TGTGCCTGGTCGTCCGCCCGCGTGAGAGCTTTCTTT. The J gene is TRBJ1-1, the V gene TRBV30; no clear D gene. The CDR3 loop spans 12 amino acids. V was clipped by 5 bases and J by 10 bases, with 17 bases between them. CDR1 is GTSNPN, CDR2 SVGIG, per germline (reference sequence).

This clonotype was seen only a few times. The chain couples TRBV12-3 or TRBV12-4 to TRBJ1-2; TRBD1 is a possible D gene (5 bases). The V and J ends lost 2 bases and 2 bases respectively, with 9 bases between them. CDR3 length: 14 amino acids. The DNA of the CDR3 is TGTGCCAGCAGTTTACAGGGAGGGAACTATGGCTACACCTTC. Its translation: CASSLQGGNYGYTF.

The V and J genes are TRBV5-4 and TRBJ2-7, with 9 bases matching TRBD1. CDR3 length: 15 amino acids. CDR1 is SGHNT and CDR2 is YYREEE in the germline V gene (reference sequence). Losses at the gene ends were 2 bases for V and 6 bases for J; bases not matched to a gene: 9. The CDR3 loop reads CASSLQGAMSGEQYV. CDR3 nucleotides: TGTGCCAGCAGCTTACAGGGGGCAATGTCGGGCGAGCAGTACGTC.

In this sample, this clonotype turned up a few times. The J gene is TRBJ2-3, the V gene TRBV20-1; D gene unclear. This CDR3 contains 12 residues. Germline CDR1 reads DFQATT; CDR2 reads SNEGSKA (reference sequence). V lost 5 bases and J 2 bases, leaving 8 bases between the germline ends. CDR3 protein: CSAYPNTDTQYF. The CDR3, as DNA: TGCAGTGCTTACCCAAACACAGATACGCAGTATTTT.

Only a few counts were recorded for this clonotype. CDR3 coding DNA: TGCGCCAGCAGCCAGATGGGACTAGCTGCGCAGTATTTT. This sequence encodes CASSQMGLAAQYF. The chain joins TRBV4-1 to TRBJ2-3; 9 bases line up with TRBD2. V lost 3 bases, J lost 10 bases, and 5 bases stayed unmatched. Per germline, CDR1 MGHRA and CDR2 YSYEKL. This CDR3 spans 13 amino acids.

This clonotype came up many times. V gene TRBV7-9 combines with J gene TRBJ2-5; D call uncertain. Per the germline V gene, CDR1 is SEHNR and CDR2 is FQNEAQ (reference sequence). V lost 4 bases to trimming and J lost 1 base, with 16 bases between them. The CDR3 is 16 amino acids. In DNA, the CDR3 is TGTGCCAGCAGCTCCACCCGAGGTGGTGTCCAAGAGACCCAGTACTTC. It is translated as CASSSTRGGVQETQYF.

This clonotype was detected ten times or more. The V and J genes are TRBV12-3 or TRBV12-4 and TRBJ2-1, with 8 bases identical to TRBD2. With V trimmed by 5 bases and J by 8 bases, 11 bases remained unmatched. The CDR3 has 15 amino acids. Here the CDR3 DNA reads TGTGCCAGCAGTCCTCGGAGCGGGAGTGGAGATGAGCAGTTCTTC. Its protein is CASSPRSGSGDEQFF.

Only a few counts were recorded for this clonotype. The rearrangement joins TRBV27 to TRBJ2-1, with TRBD1 identical over 7 bases. With 6 bases clipped from V and 11 bases from J, the junction kept 13 bases outside the gene matches. Germline V lookup: CDR1 MNHEY, CDR2 SMNVEV (reference sequence). This CDR3 is built from 14 residues. As DNA, the CDR3 is TGTGCCAGCAGCCTGGACAGGTTTTCGTACCAGCAGTTCTTC. Translation: CASSLDRFSYQQFF.

The CDR3 sequence: CASSVVGAGGANVLTF. The CDR3 DNA is TGTGCCAGCAGCGTAGTAGGGGCTGGTGGGGCCAACGTCCTGACTTTC. The V and J genes are TRBV9 and TRBJ2-6; a weak D match, TRBD1 (5 bases). Germline-derived CDR1 and CDR2 are SGDLS and YYNGEE. The CDR3 has 16 amino acids. The V and J ends lost 0 bases and 3 bases respectively, with 10 bases between them.